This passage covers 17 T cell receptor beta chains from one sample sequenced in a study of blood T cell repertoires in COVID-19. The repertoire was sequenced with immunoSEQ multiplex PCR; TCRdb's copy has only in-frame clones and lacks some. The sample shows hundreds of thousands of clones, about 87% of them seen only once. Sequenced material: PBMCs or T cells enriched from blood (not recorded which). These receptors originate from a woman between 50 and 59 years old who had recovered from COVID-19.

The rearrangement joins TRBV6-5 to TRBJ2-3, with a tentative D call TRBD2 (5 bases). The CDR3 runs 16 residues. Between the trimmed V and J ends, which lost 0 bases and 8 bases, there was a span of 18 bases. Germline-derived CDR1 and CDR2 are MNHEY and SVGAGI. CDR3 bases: TGTGCCAGCAGTTACTCGGGCAGCTCGAGGAGGAGTACGCAGTATTTT. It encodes CASSYSGSSRRSTQYF.

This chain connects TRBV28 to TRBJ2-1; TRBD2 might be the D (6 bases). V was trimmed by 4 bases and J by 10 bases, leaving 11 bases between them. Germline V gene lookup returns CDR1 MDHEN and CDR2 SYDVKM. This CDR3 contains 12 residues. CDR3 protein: CASSSPGLEQFF. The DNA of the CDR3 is TGTGCCAGCAGTTCACCGGGACTCGAGCAGTTCTTC.

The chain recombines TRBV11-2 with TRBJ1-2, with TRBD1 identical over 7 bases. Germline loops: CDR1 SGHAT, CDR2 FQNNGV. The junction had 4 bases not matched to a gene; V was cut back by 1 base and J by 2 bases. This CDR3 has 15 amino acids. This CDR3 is CASSLVGRGNYGYTF. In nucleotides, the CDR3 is TGTGCCAGCAGCTTAGTTGGCAGGGGGAACTATGGCTACACCTTC.

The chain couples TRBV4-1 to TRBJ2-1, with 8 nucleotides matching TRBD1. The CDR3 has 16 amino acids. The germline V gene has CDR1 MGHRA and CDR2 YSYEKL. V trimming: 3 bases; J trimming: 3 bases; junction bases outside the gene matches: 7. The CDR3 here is CASSHLTGENYNEQFF. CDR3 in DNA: TGCGCCAGCAGCCACCTGACAGGGGAGAACTACAATGAGCAGTTCTTC.

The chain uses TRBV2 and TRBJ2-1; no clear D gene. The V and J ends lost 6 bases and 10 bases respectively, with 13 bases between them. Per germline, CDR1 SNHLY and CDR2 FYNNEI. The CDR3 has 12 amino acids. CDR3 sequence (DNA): TGTGCCAGCAGGAAAGAGGTCCGGGAGCAGTTCTTC. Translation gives CASRKEVREQFF.

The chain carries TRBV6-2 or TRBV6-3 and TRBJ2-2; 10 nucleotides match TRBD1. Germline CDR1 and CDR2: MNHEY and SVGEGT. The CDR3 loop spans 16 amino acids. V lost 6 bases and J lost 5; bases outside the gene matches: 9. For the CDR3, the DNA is TGTGCCAGCAGCCCACGGGACAGGGGATATACCGGGGAGCTGTTTTTT. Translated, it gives CASSPRDRGYTGELFF.

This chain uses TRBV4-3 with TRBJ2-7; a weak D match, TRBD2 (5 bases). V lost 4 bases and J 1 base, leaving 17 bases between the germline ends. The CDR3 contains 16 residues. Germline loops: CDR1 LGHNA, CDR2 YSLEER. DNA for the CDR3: TGCGCCAGCAGCCGGGGAGTGGAAGCGCGATCCTACGAGCAGTACTTC. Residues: CASSRGVEARSYEQYF.

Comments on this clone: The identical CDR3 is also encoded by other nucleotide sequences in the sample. The CDR3 region has the DNA TGTGCCAGCAGTTCCGGGACAAACTACGAGCAGTACTTC. Translated: CASSSGTNYEQYF. The genes are TRBV28 and TRBJ2-7; tentative D call: TRBD1 (6 bases). V dropped 4 bases and J dropped 3 bases, with 10 bases sitting between them. The CDR3 spans 13 residues. Germline V CDR1 and CDR2: MDHEN, SYDVKM.

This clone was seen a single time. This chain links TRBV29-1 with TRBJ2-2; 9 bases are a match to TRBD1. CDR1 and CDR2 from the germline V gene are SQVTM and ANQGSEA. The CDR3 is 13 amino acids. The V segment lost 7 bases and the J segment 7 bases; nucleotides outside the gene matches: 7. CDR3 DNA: TGCAGCGCCTGGAGACAGGGGGTCGGGGAGCTGTTTTTT. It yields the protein CSAWRQGVGELFF.

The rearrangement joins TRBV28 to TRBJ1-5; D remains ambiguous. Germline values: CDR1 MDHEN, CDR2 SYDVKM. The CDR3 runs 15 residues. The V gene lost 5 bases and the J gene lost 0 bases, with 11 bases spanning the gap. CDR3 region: CASSPQAYSNQPQHF. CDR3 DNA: TGTGCCAGCAGTCCTCAGGCCTATAGCAATCAGCCCCAGCATTTT.

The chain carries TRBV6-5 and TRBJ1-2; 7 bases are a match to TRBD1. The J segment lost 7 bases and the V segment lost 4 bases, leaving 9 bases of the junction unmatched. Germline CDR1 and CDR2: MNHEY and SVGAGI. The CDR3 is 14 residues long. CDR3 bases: TGTGCCAGCAGTTTGAACCAGGGGGTAGGTGGCTACACCTTC. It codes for CASSLNQGVGGYTF.

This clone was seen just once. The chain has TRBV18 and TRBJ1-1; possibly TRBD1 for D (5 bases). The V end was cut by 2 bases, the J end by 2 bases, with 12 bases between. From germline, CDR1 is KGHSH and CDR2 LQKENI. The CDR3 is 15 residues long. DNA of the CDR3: TGTGCCAGCTCACCAGGCGGGACTCCTAACACTGAAGCTTTCTTT. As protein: CASSPGGTPNTEAFF.

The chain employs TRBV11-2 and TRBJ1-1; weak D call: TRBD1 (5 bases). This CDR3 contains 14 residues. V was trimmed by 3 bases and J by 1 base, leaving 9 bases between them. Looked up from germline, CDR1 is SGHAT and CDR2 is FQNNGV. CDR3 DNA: TGTGCCAGCAGCTTCGGACACGGGAACACTGAAGCTTTCTTT. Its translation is CASSFGHGNTEAFF.

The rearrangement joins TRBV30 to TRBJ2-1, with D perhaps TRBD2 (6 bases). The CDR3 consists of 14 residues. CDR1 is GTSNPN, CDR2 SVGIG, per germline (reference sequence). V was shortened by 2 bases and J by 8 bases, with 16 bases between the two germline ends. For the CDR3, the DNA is TGTGCCTGGAGTAGAGGACTCCCTAGCGATGAGCAGTTCTTC. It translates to CAWSRGLPSDEQFF.

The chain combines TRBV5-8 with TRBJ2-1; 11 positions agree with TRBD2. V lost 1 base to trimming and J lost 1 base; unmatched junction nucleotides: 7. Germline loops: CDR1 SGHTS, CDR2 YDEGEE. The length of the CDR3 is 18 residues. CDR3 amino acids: CASSLYLAGGVSYNEQFF. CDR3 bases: TGTGCCAGCAGCTTGTACCTAGCGGGAGGTGTATCCTACAATGAGCAGTTCTTC.

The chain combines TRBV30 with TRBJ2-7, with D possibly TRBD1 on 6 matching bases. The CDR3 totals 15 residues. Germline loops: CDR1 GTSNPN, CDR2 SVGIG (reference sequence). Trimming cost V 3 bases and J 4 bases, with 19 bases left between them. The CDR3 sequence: CAWSRTGTPRYEQYF. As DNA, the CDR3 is TGTGCCTGGAGCCGAACAGGGACACCCAGGTACGAGCAGTACTTC. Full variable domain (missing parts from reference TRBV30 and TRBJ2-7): SQTIHQWPATLVQPVGSPLSLECTVEGTSNPNLYWYRQAAGRGLQLLFYSVGIGQISSEVPQNLSASRPQDRQFILSSKKLLLSDSGFYLCAWSRTGTPRYEQYFGPGTRLTVT.

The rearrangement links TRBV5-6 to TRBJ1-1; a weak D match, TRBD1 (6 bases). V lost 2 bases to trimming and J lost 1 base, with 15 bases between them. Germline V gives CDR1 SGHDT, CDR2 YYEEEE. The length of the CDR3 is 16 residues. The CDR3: CASSLLGETGNTEAFF. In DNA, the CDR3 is TGTGCCAGCAGCTTATTGGGAGAGACAGGGAACACTGAAGCTTTCTTT.